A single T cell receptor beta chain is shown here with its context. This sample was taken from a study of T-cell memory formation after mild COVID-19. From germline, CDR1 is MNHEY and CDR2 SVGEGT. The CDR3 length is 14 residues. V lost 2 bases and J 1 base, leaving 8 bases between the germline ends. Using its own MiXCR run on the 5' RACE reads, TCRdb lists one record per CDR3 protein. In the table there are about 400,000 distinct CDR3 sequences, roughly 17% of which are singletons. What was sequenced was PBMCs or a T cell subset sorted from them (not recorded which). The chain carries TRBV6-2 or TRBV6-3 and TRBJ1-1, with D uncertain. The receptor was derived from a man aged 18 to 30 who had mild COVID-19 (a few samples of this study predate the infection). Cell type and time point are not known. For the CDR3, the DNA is TGTGCCAGCAGTTACCGGTTGGGGAACACTGAAGCTTTCTTT. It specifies CASSYRLGNTEAFF.